The clone carrying this TCR beta chain was recorded many times. The CDR3 covers 17 residues. Trimming pared 6 bases from V and 2 bases from J, leaving 20 bases between. Germline V gives CDR1 MNHEY, CDR2 SMNVEV (reference sequence). The record originates from a study of early T cells in non-severe SARS-CoV-2 infection. Individual cDNA molecules carried attached unique molecular identifiers. TCRdb processed the 5' RACE reads anew with MiXCR; each CDR3 protein has one entry. The sample records tens of thousands of distinct CDR3 sequences, more than 4% being singletons. This chain uses TRBV27 with TRBJ2-1; tentatively, D is TRBD2 (5 bases). The sequence was collected from an adult who was a healthcare worker with PCR-confirmed SARS-CoV-2 infection or an uninfected control (not recorded which). Sequencing was done on a sample of whole blood. The CDR3 sequence: CASSLVGRGQTYNEQFF. CDR3 sequence (DNA): TGTGCCAGCAGCCTGGTTGGGCGAGGGCAAACCTACAATGAGCAGTTCTTC.